A selection of T cell receptor beta chains follows, all from one sample in a study of regulatory T cells in long-lasting Graves disease. TCRdb independently ran MiXCR on the multiplex PCR reads; one entry per CDR3 protein. The sample contains 350,000 to 500,000 distinct CDR3 sequences, about a sixth of which appear only once. Separately, the same data were catalogued under a study of T cells in Graves' hyperthyroidism and ophthalmopathy.

This material consisted of peripheral blood mononuclear cells (PBMCs), taken at new diagnosis, from a patient treated with antithyroid drugs. The receptors stem from a woman between 18 and 30 years old with Graves disease. CDR3s include the opening cysteine and the closing phenylalanine or tryptophan. The order of the fields is D gene, clone size, J gene, V gene, CDR3 DNA, CDR3 protein. A D gene is named only where the DNA matches it firmly. Size is omitted from some rows. Given values are once, few, many or a class for expanded clones.

D gene: TRBD2
clone size: many
J gene: TRBJ2-7
V gene: TRBV7-9
CDR3 DNA: TGTGCCAGCAGCTTAGGCCGACTAGCGGGGGATACCACCTACGAGCAGTACTTC
CDR3 protein: CASSLGRLAGDTTYEQYF

D gene: NA
clone size: many
J gene: TRBJ2-7
V gene: TRBV28
CDR3 DNA: TGTGCCAGCAGCCTAAGAAACTACGAGCAGTACTTC
CDR3 protein: CASSLRNYEQYF

D gene: TRBD2
clone size: NA
J gene: TRBJ2-1
V gene: TRBV20-1
CDR3 DNA: TGCAGTGCTAGAGATTATTCCACAACTAGCGGGAGGTCCTACAATGAGCAGTTCTTC
CDR3 protein: CSARDYSTTSGRSYNEQFF

D gene: NA
clone size: NA
J gene: TRBJ2-7
V gene: TRBV25-1
CDR3 DNA: TGTGCCAGCAGTGAATTCCCCCTCGGGGACTACGAGCAGTACTTC
CDR3 protein: CASSEFPLGDYEQYF

D gene: NA
clone size: many
J gene: TRBJ2-5
V gene: TRBV4-2
CDR3 DNA: TGTGCCAGCAGCCAATTTCTTCTAGCGGGACAGGGGGAGACCCAGTACTTC
CDR3 protein: CASSQFLLAGQGETQYF

D gene: TRBD1
clone size: many
J gene: TRBJ2-7
V gene: TRBV20-1
CDR3 DNA: TGCAGTGTTCCGGGACAGGGGGCGATATGGGGCGAGCAGTACTTC
CDR3 protein: CSVPGQGAIWGEQYF

D gene: NA
clone size: NA
J gene: TRBJ2-3
V gene: TRBV7-9
CDR3 DNA: TGTGCCAGCAGCAAACAGGGCGTGGGGGCAGATACGCAGTATTTT
CDR3 protein: CASSKQGVGADTQYF

D gene: NA
clone size: NA
J gene: TRBJ1-1
V gene: TRBV19
CDR3 DNA: TGTGCCACTCGATGGGCAGTTGAAGCTTTCTTT
CDR3 protein: CATRWAVEAFF

D gene: TRBD2
clone size: few
J gene: TRBJ2-4
V gene: TRBV29-1
CDR3 DNA: TGCAGCGTTGAAGATTGGACTAGCGGGAAAGTCCTGGCCAAAAACATTCAGTACTTC
CDR3 protein: CSVEDWTSGKVLAKNIQYF

D gene: TRBD2
clone size: NA
J gene: TRBJ2-1
V gene: TRBV30
CDR3 DNA: TGTGCCTGGAGGAAGGGAGGGAGGACCTACAATGAGCAGTTCTTC
CDR3 protein: CAWRKGGRTYNEQFF

D gene: NA
clone size: NA
J gene: TRBJ1-5
V gene: TRBV28
CDR3 DNA: TGTGCCAGCATGGGGGCAACTCAGCCCCAGCATTTT
CDR3 protein: CASMGATQPQHF

D gene: TRBD2
clone size: NA
J gene: TRBJ2-5
V gene: TRBV9
CDR3 DNA: TGTGCCAGCGGCCGGGGGAGCGGGAGCCGGGAGACCCAGTACTTC
CDR3 protein: CASGRGSGSRETQYF

D gene: TRBD2
clone size: NA
J gene: TRBJ2-2
V gene: TRBV18
CDR3 DNA: TGTGCCAGCTCACGGACTAGCGAATCCGGGGAGCTGTTTTTT
CDR3 protein: CASSRTSESGELFF

D gene: TRBD2
clone size: many
J gene: TRBJ2-1
V gene: TRBV2
CDR3 DNA: TGTGCCAGCGGGGGACTAGCGGACAATGAGCAGTTCTTC
CDR3 protein: CASGGLADNEQFF

D gene: NA
clone size: many
J gene: TRBJ2-1
V gene: TRBV27
CDR3 DNA: TGTGCCAGCAGTCGCCCCCAGGGAGTAAATGAGCAGTTCTTC
CDR3 protein: CASSRPQGVNEQFF

D gene: NA
clone size: NA
J gene: TRBJ2-1
V gene: TRBV3-2
CDR3 DNA: TGTGCCAGCAGCCAAGATAAGGGGATTAGCGGCCCATACAATGAGCAGTTCTTC
CDR3 protein: CASSQDKGISGPYNEQFF

D gene: TRBD1
clone size: many
J gene: TRBJ2-3
V gene: TRBV6-5
CDR3 DNA: TGTGCCAGCAGTTACAACCCCGACAGGGCTACAGATACGCAGTATTTT
CDR3 protein: CASSYNPDRATDTQYF

D gene: NA
clone size: many
J gene: TRBJ2-1
V gene: TRBV20-1
CDR3 DNA: TGCAGTGCTAGAAAGGGGGAGGGCCTAAACAATGAGCAGTTCTTC
CDR3 protein: CSARKGEGLNNEQFF

D gene: NA
clone size: NA
J gene: TRBJ1-1
V gene: TRBV9
CDR3 DNA: TGTGCCAGCAGCGTAGACGTCGACAGCGGAAGCTTATTCTTT
CDR3 protein: CASSVDVDSGSLFF

D gene: TRBD1
clone size: NA
J gene: TRBJ2-7
V gene: TRBV5-1
CDR3 DNA: TGCGCCAGCAGCTCACCGGGACAGGTAGCCTACGAGCAGTACTTC
CDR3 protein: CASSSPGQVAYEQYF

D gene: TRBD2
clone size: many
J gene: TRBJ2-7
V gene: TRBV28
CDR3 DNA: TGTGCCAGCAGTGATCCGGGACTAGCAGGCTACGAGCAGTACTTC
CDR3 protein: CASSDPGLAGYEQYF

D gene: TRBD2
clone size: NA
J gene: TRBJ2-1
V gene: TRBV6-2/TRBV6-3
CDR3 DNA: TGTGCCAGCAGGTCTAGCGGGAGCGATGAGCAGTTCTTC
CDR3 protein: CASRSSGSDEQFF

D gene: TRBD1
clone size: few
J gene: TRBJ2-4
V gene: TRBV19
CDR3 DNA: TGTGCCAGTAGTTACGTGAGACAGGGTAGGGACATTCAGTACTTC
CDR3 protein: CASSYVRQGRDIQYF